These 20 T cell receptor beta chains were sequenced from one sample in a study of T cells in Graves' hyperthyroidism and ophthalmopathy. RNA transcripts gave rise to amplified TCR beta CDR3 regions. Carried out on the TCR CDR3, a first-round RT-PCR used the HTBI primer set. TCRdb reanalysed the multiplex PCR reads using MiXCR and keeps one entry per CDR3 protein. The sample lists around 350,000 distinct CDR3 sequences, about a sixth occurring once. Material: blood. These receptors were obtained from a woman in her twenties or thirties with Graves' hyperthyroidism that later progressed to Graves' ophthalmopathy.

The rearrangement links TRBV5-4 to TRBJ2-5; 10 bases are shared with TRBD1. CDR3 length: 16 amino acids. Looked up from germline, CDR1 is SGHNT and CDR2 is YYREEE (reference sequence). The trim removed 4 bases at V and 4 bases at J, leaving 10 bases unmatched. The CDR3 sequence is CASSPGQGLMGETQYF. The CDR3, as DNA: TGTGCCAGCAGCCCGGGACAGGGGCTCATGGGAGAGACCCAGTACTTC.

This clonotype was observed many times. The chain carries TRBV11-2 and TRBJ2-3; unclear D gene. CDR1 and CDR2 from the germline V gene are SGHAT and FQNNGV. The CDR3 loop spans 13 amino acids. Trimming took 6 bases from V and 5 from J, leaving 12 bases between them. The CDR3 bases are TGTGCCAGCAGACCCCCTGGGGTAGATACGCAGTATTTT. Its protein product is CASRPPGVDTQYF.

This clonotype appeared a few times. The chain employs TRBV4-1 and TRBJ1-5; 10 nucleotides agree with TRBD1. This CDR3 has 19 amino acids. Trimming cost V 2 bases and J 0 bases; bases outside gene matches: 10. Germline CDR1 and CDR2: MGHRA and YSYEKL. The CDR3 region is CASSQSWDRGIYSNQPQHF. The CDR3 DNA follows: TGCGCCAGCAGCCAATCGTGGGACAGGGGAATATATAGCAATCAGCCCCAGCATTTT.

This clonotype was counted a few times. This rearrangement joins TRBV3-1 to TRBJ1-1; the D is unclear. With 0 bases removed from V and 2 bases from J, the gap between germline ends came to 7 bases. The CDR3 covers 14 residues. Germline lookup yields CDR1 LGHDT and CDR2 YNNKEL (reference sequence). Here the CDR3 reads CASSQDIHNTEAFF. Written as DNA, the CDR3 is TGTGCCAGCAGCCAAGACATCCACAACACTGAAGCTTTCTTT.

The rearrangement joins TRBV15 to TRBJ2-7; D gene uncertain. The CDR3 spans 14 residues. Germline V CDR1 and CDR2: LNHNV, YYDKDF (reference sequence). Trimming took off 1 base at V and 6 bases at J, with 13 bases between the two ends. In nucleotides, the CDR3 is TGTGCCACCAGCAGAGTTTCTGGAAGAGGCGAGCAGTACTTC. It yields the protein CATSRVSGRGEQYF.

This chain uses TRBV7-9 with TRBJ2-7; TRBD2 aligns across 12 bases. CDR1 and CDR2 (germline): SEHNR, FQNEAQ (reference sequence). The CDR3 has 18 amino acids. V shed 0 bases, J shed 2 bases, and the junction held 8 bases outside the gene matches. In nucleotides, the CDR3 is TGTGCCAGCAGCTTAGCTTTGACTAGCGGGAGCATCGCCTACGAGCAGTACTTC. Its translation is CASSLALTSGSIAYEQYF.

This clonotype was seen repeatedly, ten times or more. The chain carries TRBV20-1 and TRBJ2-3; D remains ambiguous. Germline CDR1 reads DFQATT; CDR2 reads SNEGSKA (reference sequence). Trimming left V 5 bases short and J 6 bases short, with 6 bases between. CDR3 length equals 10 residues. This CDR3 is CSAGLDTQYF. The CDR3 DNA sequence: TGCAGTGCTGGCCTGGATACGCAGTATTTT.

As for this clonotype: A read error may explain this, as a much larger clone is one base away. This chain links TRBV11-2 with TRBJ1-5; 7 nucleotides agree with TRBD1. The CDR3 spans 15 residues. Germline assignment: CDR1 SGHAT and CDR2 FQNNGV. The CDR3 spells CAGSPRQGPGQPQHF. The CDR3 nucleotides are TGTGCCGGCAGCCCCCGACAGGGACCGGGACAGCCCCAGCATTTT.

This clonotype appeared many times. The chain joins TRBV11-1 to TRBJ1-1; no firm D call. Per the germline V gene, CDR1 is SGHAT and CDR2 is FQDESV (reference sequence). The CDR3 loop spans 14 amino acids. Between the trimmed V and J ends, which lost 1 base and 0 bases, there was a span of 6 bases. The CDR3 protein is CASSLGTMNTEAFF. The CDR3 DNA reads TGTGCCAGCAGCTTAGGAACAATGAACACTGAAGCTTTCTTT.

This chain joins TRBV11-2 and TRBJ1-2; D is unclear. This CDR3 spans 12 amino acids. V was cut by 0 bases and J by 8 bases, with 7 bases left in between. CDR1 is SGHAT, CDR2 FQNNGV, per germline. The CDR3 DNA reads as TGTGCCAGCAGCTTAGAAGGAGGGGGCTACACCTTC. Protein sequence: CASSLEGGGYTF.

This chain connects TRBV5-4 to TRBJ1-1; D ambiguous. The CDR3 loop spans 13 amino acids. Between the trimmed V and J ends, which lost 2 bases and 8 bases, there was a span of 13 bases. The germline CDR1 and CDR2 sequences are SGHNT and YYREEE (reference sequence). In DNA form, the CDR3 reads TGTGCCAGCAGCTTACTAGGTATTGTGGAAGCTTTCTTT. Translated: CASSLLGIVEAFF.

This clonotype has a count of ten or more. V and J are TRBV7-8 and TRBJ2-1; the match to TRBD2 covers 8 bases. Trimming took 4 bases from V and 8 from J; bases not matched to a gene: 13. CDR1 is SGHVS, CDR2 FQNEAQ, per germline. The CDR3 has 16 amino acids. The CDR3 nucleotides read TGTGCCAGCAGCTCCCGCCGTGGTAGCGGGGTGGATGAGCAGTTCTTC. Translating it yields CASSSRRGSGVDEQFF. The variable domain in full, completed from reference TRBV7-8 and TRBJ2-1, reads GAGVSQSPRYKVAKRGQDVALRCDPISGHVSLFWYQQALGQGPEFLTYFQNEAQLDKSGLPSDRFFAERPEGSVSTLKIQRTQQEDSAVYLCASSSRRGSGVDEQFFGPGTRLTVL.

This clonotype has a count of ten or more. The CDR3 loop reads CASSLYYNEQFF. DNA for the CDR3: TGTGCCAGCAGTTTGTATTACAATGAGCAGTTCTTC. The V and J genes are TRBV28 and TRBJ2-1; D unresolved. V gave up 3 bases and J gave up 4 bases, with 4 bases separating them. The CDR3 contains 12 residues. The germline V gene encodes CDR1 MDHEN and CDR2 SYDVKM.

The table lists this clonotype with a few counts. J is TRBJ2-1 and V is TRBV6-1, with D unclear. The length of the CDR3 is 11 residues. V lost 7 bases and J 7 bases, leaving 8 bases between the germline ends. CDR1 is MNHNS and CDR2 is SASEGT in the germline V gene. The CDR3 region is CASIRANEQFF. The CDR3 nucleotides are TGTGCCAGCATACGGGCTAATGAGCAGTTCTTC.

A remark on this clonotype: Since a much larger clone is just one base distant, this may be a read error. The rearrangement joins TRBV12-3 or TRBV12-4 to TRBJ2-4, with 14 bases lining up with TRBD2. CDR3 length equals 18 residues. The chain's CDR3 is CASSHRLAGGPGKNTQYF. The CDR3 region has the DNA TGTGCCAGCAGCCACCGACTAGCGGGAGGGCCTGGCAAAAACACTCAGTACTTC.

The rearrangement links TRBV28 to TRBJ1-5, with 10 bases identical to TRBD1. This CDR3 comprises 15 residues. Germline loops: CDR1 MDHEN, CDR2 SYDVKM. After removal of 5 bases from V and 6 bases from J, the junction contained 7 bases not matched to a gene. The chain's CDR3 is CASSPDRGLGQPQHF. CDR3 bases: TGTGCCAGCAGTCCAGACAGGGGGCTGGGTCAGCCCCAGCATTTT.

CDR3 residues: CASSLRATYEQYF. The DNA for the CDR3 is TGTGCCAGCAGCTTAAGAGCCACCTACGAGCAGTACTTC. The rearrangement links TRBV7-2 to TRBJ2-7; D unclear. CDR1 and CDR2 (germline): SGHTA, FQGNSA. The CDR3 runs 13 residues. V gave up 2 bases and J gave up 2 bases, with 7 bases separating them.

In this sample, this clonotype turned up many times. The chain is built from TRBV12-3 or TRBV12-4 and TRBJ2-1, with D possibly matching TRBD1 (6 bases). V lost 5 bases to trimming and J lost 0 bases, with 14 bases between them. The CDR3 runs to 16 residues. The CDR3 nucleotides read TGTGCCAGCAGTCGGAGGACAGTCAGCTCCTACAATGAGCAGTTCTTC. Translation gives CASSRRTVSSYNEQFF.

This clonotype was counted ten times or more. The V call is TRBV9, the J call TRBJ2-7; tentatively, D is TRBD2 (5 bases). V dropped 0 bases and J dropped 1 base, with 11 bases sitting between them. Germline CDR1 reads SGDLS; CDR2 reads YYNGEE. The CDR3 totals 15 residues. The CDR3 reads CASSVAASKSYEQYF. Written as DNA, the CDR3 is TGTGCCAGCAGCGTAGCGGCTAGCAAATCCTACGAGCAGTACTTC.

This sequence joins TRBV4-1 and TRBJ1-1; D is unresolved. This CDR3 has 15 residues. Germline V gene sequence: CDR1 MGHRA, CDR2 YSYEKL. Trimming removed 8 bases from V and 1 base from J, with 17 bases in between. The CDR3 loop is CASGYHVGWNTEAFF. The CDR3 DNA reads as TGCGCCAGCGGTTATCATGTGGGCTGGAACACTGAAGCTTTCTTT.